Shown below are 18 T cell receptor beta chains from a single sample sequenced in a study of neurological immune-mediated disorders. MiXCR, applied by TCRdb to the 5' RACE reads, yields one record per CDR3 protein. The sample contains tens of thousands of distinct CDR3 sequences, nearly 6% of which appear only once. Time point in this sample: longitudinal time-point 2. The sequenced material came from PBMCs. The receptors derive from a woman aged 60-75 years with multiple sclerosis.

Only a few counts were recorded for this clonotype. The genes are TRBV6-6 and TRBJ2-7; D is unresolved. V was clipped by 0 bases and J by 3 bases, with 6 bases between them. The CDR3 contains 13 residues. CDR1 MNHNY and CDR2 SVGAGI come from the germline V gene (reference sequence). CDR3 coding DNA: TGTGCCAGCAGTTACTCGTGGGACTACGAGCAGTACTTC. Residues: CASSYSWDYEQYF.

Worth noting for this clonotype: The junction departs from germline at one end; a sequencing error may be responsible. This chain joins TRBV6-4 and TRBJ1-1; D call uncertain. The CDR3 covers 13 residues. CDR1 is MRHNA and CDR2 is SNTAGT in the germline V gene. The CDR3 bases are TGTGCCAGCGGTGATAGCCTGAGCACTGAAGCTTTCTTT. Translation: CASGDSLSTEAFF.

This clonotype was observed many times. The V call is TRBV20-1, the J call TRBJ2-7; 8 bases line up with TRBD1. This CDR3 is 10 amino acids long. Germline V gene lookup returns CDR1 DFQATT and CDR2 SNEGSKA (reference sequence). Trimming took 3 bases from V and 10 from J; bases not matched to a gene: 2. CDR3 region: CSARDRDQYF. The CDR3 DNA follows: TGCAGTGCTAGGGACAGGGACCAGTACTTC.

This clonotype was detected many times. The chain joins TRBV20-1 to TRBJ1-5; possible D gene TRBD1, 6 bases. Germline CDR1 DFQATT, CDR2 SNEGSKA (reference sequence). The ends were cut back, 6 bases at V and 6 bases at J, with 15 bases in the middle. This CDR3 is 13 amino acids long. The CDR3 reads CSADLGTPQPQHF. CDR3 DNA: TGCAGTGCCGACCTCGGGACACCTCAGCCCCAGCATTTT.

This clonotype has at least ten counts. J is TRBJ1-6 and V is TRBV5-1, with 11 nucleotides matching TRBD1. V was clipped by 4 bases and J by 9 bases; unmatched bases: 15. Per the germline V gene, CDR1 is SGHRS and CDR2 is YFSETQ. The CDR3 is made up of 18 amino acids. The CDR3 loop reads CASSRTGGPNGNFSPLHF. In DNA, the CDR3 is TGCGCCAGCAGCCGGACAGGGGGCCCGAATGGGAATTTTTCACCCCTCCACTTT.

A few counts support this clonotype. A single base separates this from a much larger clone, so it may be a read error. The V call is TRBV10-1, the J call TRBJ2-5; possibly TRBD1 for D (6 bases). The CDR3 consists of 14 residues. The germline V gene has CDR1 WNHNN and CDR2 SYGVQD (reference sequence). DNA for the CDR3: TGCGCCAACAGTGTTTCAGGGGCTGGTGAGACCCAGTACTTC. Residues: CANSVSGAGETQYF.

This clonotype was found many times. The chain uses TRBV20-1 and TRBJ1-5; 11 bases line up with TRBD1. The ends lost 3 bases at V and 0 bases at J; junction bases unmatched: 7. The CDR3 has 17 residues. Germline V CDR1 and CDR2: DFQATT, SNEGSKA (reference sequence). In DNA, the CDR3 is TGCAGTGCTAGTCGCGGACAGGGGGCTGTTAGCAATCAGCCCCAGCATTTT. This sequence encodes CSASRGQGAVSNQPQHF.

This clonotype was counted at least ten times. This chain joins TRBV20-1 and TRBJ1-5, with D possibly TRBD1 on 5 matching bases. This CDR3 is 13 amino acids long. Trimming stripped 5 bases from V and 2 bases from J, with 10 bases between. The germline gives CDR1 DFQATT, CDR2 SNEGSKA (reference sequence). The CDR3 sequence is CSAWGTGNQPQHF. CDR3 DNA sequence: TGCAGTGCTTGGGGGACGGGCAATCAGCCCCAGCATTTT.

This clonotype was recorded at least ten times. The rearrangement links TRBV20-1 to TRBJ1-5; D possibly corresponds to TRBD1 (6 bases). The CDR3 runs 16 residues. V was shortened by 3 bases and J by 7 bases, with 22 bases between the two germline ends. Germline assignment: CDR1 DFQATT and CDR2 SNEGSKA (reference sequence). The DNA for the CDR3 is TGCAGTGCTAGGTTGGTTGAGACAGGCTTGGGCCAGCCCCAGCATTTT. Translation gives CSARLVETGLGQPQHF.

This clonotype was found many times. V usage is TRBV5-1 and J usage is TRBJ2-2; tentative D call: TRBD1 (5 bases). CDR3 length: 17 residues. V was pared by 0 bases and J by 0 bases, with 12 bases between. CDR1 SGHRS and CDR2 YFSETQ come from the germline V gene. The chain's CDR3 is CASSLGQLTANTGELFF. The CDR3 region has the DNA TGCGCCAGCAGCTTGGGACAGTTAACGGCGAACACCGGGGAGCTGTTTTTT.

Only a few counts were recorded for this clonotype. The CDR3 DNA follows: TGTGCCAGCAGCTTGGTGACAGGGGCTGACACTGAAGCTTTCTTT. Amino acids: CASSLVTGADTEAFF. V usage is TRBV5-5 and J usage is TRBJ1-1; 8 positions match TRBD1. Trimming at V came to 0 bases and at J to 3 bases, leaving 4 bases not matched to a gene. This CDR3 has 15 residues. Germline CDR1 is SGHKS and CDR2 is YYEKEE (reference sequence). The whole variable domain, remainder taken from reference TRBV5-5 and TRBJ1-1, is DAGVTQSPTHLIKTRGQQVTLRCSPISGHKSVSWYQQVLGQGPQFIFQYYEKEERGRGNFPDRFSARQFPNYSSELNVNALLLGDSALYLCASSLVTGADTEAFFGQGTRLTVV.

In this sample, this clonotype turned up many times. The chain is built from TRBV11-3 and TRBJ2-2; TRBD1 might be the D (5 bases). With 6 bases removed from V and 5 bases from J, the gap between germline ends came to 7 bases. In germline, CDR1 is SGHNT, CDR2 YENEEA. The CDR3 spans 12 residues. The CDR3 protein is CASRGLTGELFF. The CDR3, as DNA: TGTGCCAGCAGGGGGCTGACCGGGGAGCTGTTTTTT.

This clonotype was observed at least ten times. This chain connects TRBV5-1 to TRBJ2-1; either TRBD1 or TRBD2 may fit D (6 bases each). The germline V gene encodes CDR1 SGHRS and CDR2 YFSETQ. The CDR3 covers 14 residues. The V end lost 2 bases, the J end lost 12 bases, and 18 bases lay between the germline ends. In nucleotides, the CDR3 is TGCGCCAGCAGCTTAGGAGGGGGTGAATTCCGGCAGTTCTTC. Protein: CASSLGGGEFRQFF.

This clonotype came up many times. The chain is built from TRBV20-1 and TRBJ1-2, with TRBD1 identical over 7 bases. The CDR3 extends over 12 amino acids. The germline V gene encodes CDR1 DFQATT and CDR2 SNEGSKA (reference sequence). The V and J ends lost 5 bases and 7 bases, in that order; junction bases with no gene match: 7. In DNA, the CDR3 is TGCAGTGCTGCCCAGGGGGGTGGTGGCTACACCTTC. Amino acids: CSAAQGGGGYTF.

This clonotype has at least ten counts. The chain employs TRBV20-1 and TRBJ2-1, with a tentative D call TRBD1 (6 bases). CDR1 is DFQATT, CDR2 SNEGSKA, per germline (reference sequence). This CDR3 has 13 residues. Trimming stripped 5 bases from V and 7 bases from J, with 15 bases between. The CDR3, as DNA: TGCAGTGCTCCCCTCTTCAGGGGAAATGAGCAGTTCTTC. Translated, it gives CSAPLFRGNEQFF.

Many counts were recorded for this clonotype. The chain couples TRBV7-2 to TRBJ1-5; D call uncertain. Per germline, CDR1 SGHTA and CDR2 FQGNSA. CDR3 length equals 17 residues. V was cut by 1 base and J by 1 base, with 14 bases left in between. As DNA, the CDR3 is TGTGCCAGCAGCTTAGATGGGCGGATATCGAGCAATCAGCCCCAGCATTTT. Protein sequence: CASSLDGRISSNQPQHF.

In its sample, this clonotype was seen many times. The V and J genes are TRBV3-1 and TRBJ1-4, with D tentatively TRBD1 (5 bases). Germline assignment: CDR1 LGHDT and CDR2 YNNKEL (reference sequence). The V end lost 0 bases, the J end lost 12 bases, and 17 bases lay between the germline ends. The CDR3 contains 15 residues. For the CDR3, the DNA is TGTGCCAGCAGCCAAGATTTGGGACCTCAAGGGGAACTGTTTTTT. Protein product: CASSQDLGPQGELFF.

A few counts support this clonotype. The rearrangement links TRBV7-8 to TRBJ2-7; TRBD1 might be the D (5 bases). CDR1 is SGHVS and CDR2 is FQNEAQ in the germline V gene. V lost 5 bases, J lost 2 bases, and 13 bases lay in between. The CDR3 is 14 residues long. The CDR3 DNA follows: TGTGCCAGCAGCCCGTCCGACAGTACCTACGAGCAGTACTTC. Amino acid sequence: CASSPSDSTYEQYF.